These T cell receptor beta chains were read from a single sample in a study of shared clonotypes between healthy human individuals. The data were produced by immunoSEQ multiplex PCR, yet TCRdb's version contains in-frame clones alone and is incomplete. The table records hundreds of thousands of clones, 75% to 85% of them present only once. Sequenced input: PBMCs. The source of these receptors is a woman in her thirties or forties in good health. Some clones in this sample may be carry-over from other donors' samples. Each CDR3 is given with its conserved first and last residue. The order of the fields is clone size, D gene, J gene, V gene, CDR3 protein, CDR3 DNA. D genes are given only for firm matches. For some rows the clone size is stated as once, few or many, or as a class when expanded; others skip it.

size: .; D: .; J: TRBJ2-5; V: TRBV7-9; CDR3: CASSYWQETQYF; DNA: TGTGCCAGCAGTTATTGGCAAGAGACCCAGTACTTC
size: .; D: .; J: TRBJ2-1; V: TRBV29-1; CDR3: CSVVGRISYNEQFF; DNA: TGCAGCGTTGTAGGCCGTATCTCCTACAATGAGCAGTTCTTC
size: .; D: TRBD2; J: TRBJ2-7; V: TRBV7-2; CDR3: CASSLLAGASYEQYF; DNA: TGTGCCAGCAGTCTACTAGCGGGAGCCTCTTACGAGCAGTACTTC
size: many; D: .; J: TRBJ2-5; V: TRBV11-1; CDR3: CASSLLGGQETQYF; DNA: TGTGCCAGCAGCTTACTGGGGGGCCAAGAGACCCAGTACTTC
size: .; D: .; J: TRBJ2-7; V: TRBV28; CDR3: CASSFSGIVAYEQYF; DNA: TGTGCCAGCAGTTTCTCGGGGATCGTCGCCTACGAGCAGTACTTC
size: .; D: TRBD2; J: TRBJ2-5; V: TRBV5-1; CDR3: CASSSGLAQETQYF; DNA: TGCGCCAGCAGCTCGGGACTAGCCCAGGAGACCCAGTACTTC
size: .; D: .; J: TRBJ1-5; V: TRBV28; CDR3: CASSFWGTNQPQHF; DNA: TGTGCCAGCAGTTTTTGGGGGACCAATCAGCCCCAGCATTTT
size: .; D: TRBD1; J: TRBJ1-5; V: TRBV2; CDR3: CASSRDRDSNQPQHF; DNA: TGTGCCAGCAGTAGAGACAGGGATAGCAATCAGCCCCAGCATTTT
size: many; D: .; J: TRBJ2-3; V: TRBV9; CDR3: CASSVDSFADTQYF; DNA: TGTGCCAGCAGCGTAGACTCTTTTGCAGATACGCAGTATTTT
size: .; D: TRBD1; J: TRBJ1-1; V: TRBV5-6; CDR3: CASSFGTGGNTEAFF; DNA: TGTGCCAGCAGCTTTGGGACAGGGGGGAACACTGAAGCTTTCTTT
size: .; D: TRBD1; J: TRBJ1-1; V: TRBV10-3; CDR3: CAISEEGAGNTEAFF; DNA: TGTGCCATCAGTGAGGAGGGGGCGGGAAACACTGAAGCTTTCTTT